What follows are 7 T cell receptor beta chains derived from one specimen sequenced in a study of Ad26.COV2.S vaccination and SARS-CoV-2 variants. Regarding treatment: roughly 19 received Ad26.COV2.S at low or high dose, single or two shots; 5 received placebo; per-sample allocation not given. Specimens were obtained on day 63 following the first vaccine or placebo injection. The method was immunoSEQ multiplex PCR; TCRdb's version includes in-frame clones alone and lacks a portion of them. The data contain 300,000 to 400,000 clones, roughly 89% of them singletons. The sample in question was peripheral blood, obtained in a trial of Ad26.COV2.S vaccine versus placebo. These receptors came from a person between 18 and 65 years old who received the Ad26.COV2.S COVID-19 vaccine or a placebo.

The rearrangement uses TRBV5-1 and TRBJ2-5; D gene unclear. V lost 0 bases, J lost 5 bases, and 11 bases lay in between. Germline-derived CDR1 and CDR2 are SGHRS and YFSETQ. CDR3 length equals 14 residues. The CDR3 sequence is CASSLVGLVETQYF. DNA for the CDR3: TGCGCCAGCAGCTTGGTTGGTTTAGTGGAGACCCAGTACTTC. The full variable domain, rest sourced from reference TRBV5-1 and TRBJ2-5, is KAGVTQTPRYLIKTRGQQVTLSCSPISGHRSVSWYQQTPGQGLQFLFEYFSETQRNKGNFPGRFSGRQFSNSRSEMNVSTLELGDSALYLCASSLVGLVETQYFGPGTRLLVL.

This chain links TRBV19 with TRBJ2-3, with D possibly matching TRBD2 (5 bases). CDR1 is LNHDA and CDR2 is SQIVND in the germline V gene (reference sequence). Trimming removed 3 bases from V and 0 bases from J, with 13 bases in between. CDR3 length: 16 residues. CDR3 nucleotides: TGTGCCAGTAGTATCCGCGGGCAGCTTAGCACAGATACGCAGTATTTT. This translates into CASSIRGQLSTDTQYF.

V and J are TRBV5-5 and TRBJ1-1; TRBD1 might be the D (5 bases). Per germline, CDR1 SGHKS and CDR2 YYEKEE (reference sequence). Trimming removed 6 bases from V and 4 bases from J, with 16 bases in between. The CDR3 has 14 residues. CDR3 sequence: CASTRGDISTEAFF. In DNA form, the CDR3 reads TGTGCCAGCACCCGGGGGGATATTAGCACTGAAGCTTTCTTT.

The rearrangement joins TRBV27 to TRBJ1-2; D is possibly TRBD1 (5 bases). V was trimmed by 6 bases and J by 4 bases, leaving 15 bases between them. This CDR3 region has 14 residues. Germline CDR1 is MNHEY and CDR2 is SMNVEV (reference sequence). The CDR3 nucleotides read TGTGCCAGCAGACCCCGAGGGACCACCTATGGCTACACCTTC. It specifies CASRPRGTTYGYTF.

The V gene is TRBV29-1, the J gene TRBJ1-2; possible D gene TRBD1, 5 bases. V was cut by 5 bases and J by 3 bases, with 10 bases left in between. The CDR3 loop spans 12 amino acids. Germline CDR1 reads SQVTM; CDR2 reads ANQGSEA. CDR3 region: CSVQGEDYGYTF. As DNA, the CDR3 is TGCAGCGTTCAGGGTGAAGACTATGGCTACACCTTC.

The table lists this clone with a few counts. CDR3 in amino acids: CAWSELAGGPRTQYF. In DNA, the CDR3 is TGTGCCTGGAGTGAGCTAGCGGGAGGGCCTCGGACGCAGTATTTT. V gene TRBV30 combines with J gene TRBJ2-3; 12 positions match TRBD2. The trim removed 1 base at V and 9 bases at J, leaving 8 bases unmatched. CDR3 length: 15 residues. Germline V gives CDR1 GTSNPN, CDR2 SVGIG (reference sequence).

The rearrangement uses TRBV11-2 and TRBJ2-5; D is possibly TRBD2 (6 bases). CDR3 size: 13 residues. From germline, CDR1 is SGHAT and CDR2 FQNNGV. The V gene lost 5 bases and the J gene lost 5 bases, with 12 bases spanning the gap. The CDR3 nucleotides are TGTGCCAGCAGCCCCAGACTAGGGGAGACCCAGTACTTC. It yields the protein CASSPRLGETQYF.